These 14 T cell receptor beta chains were all obtained from the same sample, sequenced in a study of T cell repertoires in cytomegalovirus infection. These receptors' targets are unknown. TCRdb itself ran the reads through MiXCR, one entry per CDR3 protein. The table has 570,000 or so distinct CDR3 sequences, under 45% seen once. The sequences come from cultured PBMCs, collected from culture after CMV antigen stimulation. The origin of the receptors is a human donor in good health (CMV status not recorded). Some clones in this sample may be carry-over from other donors' samples.

The chain carries TRBV18 and TRBJ1-4; D gene ambiguous. The CDR3 spans 15 residues. Germline CDR1 is KGHSH and CDR2 is LQKENI. V gave up 1 base and J gave up 8 bases, with 14 bases separating them. CDR3 amino acids: CASSPHALPVEKLFF. The CDR3 DNA reads TGTGCCAGCTCACCACATGCGCTCCCGGTAGAAAAACTGTTTTTT.

Of note for this clonotype: Lacking the conserved final phenylalanine or tryptophan, this CDR3 likely reflects a read error. Here the CDR3 DNA reads TGTGCCAGCAGCTCCTTTCTTGCGGGAGCCACAGATACGCAGTATTCT. It yields the protein CASSSFLAGATDTQYS. The chain links TRBV7-2 to TRBJ2-3; 7 bases are a match to TRBD2. V gave up 4 bases and J gave up 2 bases; unmatched junction bases: 9. CDR1 and CDR2 from the germline V gene are SGHTA and FQGNSA. The CDR3 has 16 residues.

V is TRBV20-1 and J is TRBJ2-3; tentatively, D is TRBD2 (5 bases). Germline V lookup: CDR1 DFQATT, CDR2 SNEGSKA (reference sequence). The V end lost 5 bases, the J end lost 0 bases, and 15 bases lay between the germline ends. The CDR3 runs 15 residues. The CDR3 DNA is TGCAGTGCTGCTGAGCGGTTACCTAGCACAGATACGCAGTATTTT. This codes for CSAAERLPSTDTQYF.

The rearrangement links TRBV20-1 to TRBJ2-1; D is perhaps TRBD2 (6 bases). Between the trimmed V and J ends, which lost 1 base and 5 bases, there was a span of 9 bases. This CDR3 spans 13 amino acids. Germline CDR1 is DFQATT and CDR2 is SNEGSKA (reference sequence). DNA for the CDR3: TGCAGTGCTAGAGTGGGACTGGACAATGAGCAGTTCTTC. Residues: CSARVGLDNEQFF.

The DNA of the CDR3 is TGTGCCAGCAGTTGGGGGTTTGGGGCCAACGTCCTGACTTTC. Translating it yields CASSWGFGANVLTF. The rearrangement links TRBV12-3 or TRBV12-4 to TRBJ2-6; TRBD1 or TRBD2 may be the D gene (5 bases each). The V end lost 4 bases, the J end lost 3 bases, and 7 bases lay between the germline ends. The CDR3 is 14 amino acids.

The genes are TRBV20-1 and TRBJ2-3; 13 bases align to TRBD2. V shed 4 bases, J shed 3 bases, and the junction held 7 bases outside the gene matches. CDR1 is DFQATT and CDR2 is SNEGSKA in the germline V gene (reference sequence). This CDR3 has 16 amino acids. The CDR3 sequence is CSAIHWTSGGTDTQYF. The CDR3 DNA reads as TGCAGTGCTATTCATTGGACTAGCGGGGGAACAGATACGCAGTATTTT.

This clonotype was picked up a small number of times. This chain uses TRBV27 with TRBJ1-2; TRBD1 matches at 10 bases. After removal of 8 bases from V and 8 bases from J, the junction contained 8 bases not matched to a gene. CDR1 and CDR2 (germline): MNHEY, SMNVEV (reference sequence). CDR3 size: 13 residues. As DNA, the CDR3 is TGTGCCAGCCTCTCTGGGACAGGGGAAGGCTACACCTTC. Its protein is CASLSGTGEGYTF.

The chain is built from TRBV29-1 and TRBJ1-1, with TRBD1 matching 8 bases. This CDR3 comprises 13 residues. Losses at the gene ends were 6 bases for V and 4 bases for J; bases not matched to a gene: 7. Germline assignment: CDR1 SQVTM and CDR2 ANQGSEA. CDR3 DNA: TGCAGCGTGAGGACAGGGAGAAGCACTGAAGCTTTCTTT. It encodes CSVRTGRSTEAFF.

This clonotype was counted a single time. The genes are TRBV28 and TRBJ1-2; 9 nucleotides agree with TRBD1. The CDR3 has 15 amino acids. Losses at the gene ends were 2 bases for V and 1 base for J; bases not matched to a gene: 2. Germline values: CDR1 MDHEN, CDR2 SYDVKM. The chain's CDR3 is CASSLRDRVNYGYTF. The DNA of the CDR3 is TGTGCCAGCAGTTTACGGGACAGGGTTAACTATGGCTACACCTTC.

The chain employs TRBV12-5 and TRBJ1-1, with TRBD1 as a possible D gene (5 bases). The CDR3 runs 13 residues. Germline CDR1 LGHNT, CDR2 FRNRAP. The germline V and J ends were trimmed by 2 bases and 12 bases, with 16 bases remaining between them. The CDR3 sequence: CASGLMGGLSTFF. The CDR3, as DNA: TGTGCTAGTGGTTTGATGGGGGGACTGAGTACTTTCTTT. The full variable domain, with the rest looked up from reference TRBV12-5 and TRBJ1-1, is DARVTQTPRHKVTEMGQEVTMRCQPILGHNTVFWYRQTMMQGLELLAYFRNRAPLDDSGMPKDRFSAEMPDATLATLKIQPSEPRDSAVYFCASGLMGGLSTFFGQGTRLTVV.

This clonotype showed up just a few times. This chain joins TRBV20-1 and TRBJ1-6; no clear D gene. Germline-derived CDR1 and CDR2 are DFQATT and SNEGSKA (reference sequence). The CDR3 totals 14 residues. V shed 6 bases and J shed 10 bases, with 19 bases lying between them. The DNA for the CDR3 is TGCAGTGCCAAAGGCTCGGGTGTCGGATCACCCCTCCACTTT. Translated, it gives CSAKGSGVGSPLHF.

This clonotype has more than one count but fewer than ten. The chain joins TRBV7-9 to TRBJ1-1, with D unclear. The germline CDR1 and CDR2 sequences are SEHNR and FQNEAQ (reference sequence). V lost 5 bases, J lost 0 bases, and 10 bases lay in between. There are 14 residues in the CDR3. The CDR3 sequence is CASSPVILNTEAFF. DNA for the CDR3: TGTGCCAGCAGCCCAGTCATTTTGAACACTGAAGCTTTCTTT.

J is TRBJ2-7 and V is TRBV6-1, with D tentatively TRBD1 (6 bases). The CDR3 length is 15 residues. V shed 6 bases and J shed 9 bases, with 24 bases lying between them. Germline values: CDR1 MNHNS, CDR2 SASEGT. CDR3 amino acids: CASSPRQVWNQGQYF. DNA for the CDR3: TGTGCCAGCAGCCCCAGACAGGTTTGGAACCAGGGGCAGTACTTC.

This rearrangement joins TRBV6-2 or TRBV6-3 to TRBJ2-5; no definite D call. This CDR3 has 14 amino acids. V was pared by 0 bases and J by 5 bases, with 10 bases between. CDR1 and CDR2 from the germline V gene are MNHEY and SVGEGT. The CDR3 protein is CASSYSSRKETQYF. CDR3 coding DNA: TGTGCCAGCAGTTACTCGAGTAGGAAGGAGACCCAGTACTTC.